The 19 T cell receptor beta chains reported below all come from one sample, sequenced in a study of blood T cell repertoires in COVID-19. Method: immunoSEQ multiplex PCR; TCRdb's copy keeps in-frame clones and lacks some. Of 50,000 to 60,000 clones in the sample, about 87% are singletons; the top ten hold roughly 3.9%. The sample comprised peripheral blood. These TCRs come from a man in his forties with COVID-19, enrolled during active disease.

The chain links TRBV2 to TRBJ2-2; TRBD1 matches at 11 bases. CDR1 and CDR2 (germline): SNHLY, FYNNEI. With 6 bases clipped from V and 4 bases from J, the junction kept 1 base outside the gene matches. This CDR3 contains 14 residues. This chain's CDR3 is CASRGQGVTGELFF. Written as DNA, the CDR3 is TGTGCCAGCAGGGGACAGGGGGTCACCGGGGAGCTGTTTTTT.

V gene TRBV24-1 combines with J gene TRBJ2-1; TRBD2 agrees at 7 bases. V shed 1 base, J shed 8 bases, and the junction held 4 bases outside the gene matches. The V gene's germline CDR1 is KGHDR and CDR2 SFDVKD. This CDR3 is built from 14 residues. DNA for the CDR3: TGTGCCACCAGTGATTTCGGGGGAGGGGATGAGCAGTTCTTC. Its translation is CATSDFGGGDEQFF.

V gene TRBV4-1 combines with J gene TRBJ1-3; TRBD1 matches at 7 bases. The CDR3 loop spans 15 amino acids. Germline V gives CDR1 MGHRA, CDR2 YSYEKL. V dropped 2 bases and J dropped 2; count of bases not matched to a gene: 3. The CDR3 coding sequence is TGCGCCAGCAGCCAAACAGGGGTAACTGGAAACACCATATATTTT. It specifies CASSQTGVTGNTIYF.

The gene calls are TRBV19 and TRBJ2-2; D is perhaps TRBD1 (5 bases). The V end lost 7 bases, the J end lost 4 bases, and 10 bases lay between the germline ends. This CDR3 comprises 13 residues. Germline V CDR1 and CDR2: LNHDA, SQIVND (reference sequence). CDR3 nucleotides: TGTGCCAGTATCAGGGCGGCCACCGGGGAGCTGTTTTTT. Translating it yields CASIRAATGELFF. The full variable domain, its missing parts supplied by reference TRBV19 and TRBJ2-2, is DGGITQSPKYLFRKEGQNVTLSCEQNLNHDAMYWYRQDPGQGLRLIYYSQIVNDFQKGDIAEGYSVSREKKESFPLTVTSAQKNPTAFYLCASIRAATGELFFGEGSRLTVL.

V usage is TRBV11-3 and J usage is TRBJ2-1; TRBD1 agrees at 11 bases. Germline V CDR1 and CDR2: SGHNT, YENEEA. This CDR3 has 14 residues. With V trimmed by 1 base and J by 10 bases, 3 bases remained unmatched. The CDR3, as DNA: TGTGCCAGCAGCTTAGGGACAGGGGGCGTCGAGCAGTTCTTC. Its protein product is CASSLGTGGVEQFF.

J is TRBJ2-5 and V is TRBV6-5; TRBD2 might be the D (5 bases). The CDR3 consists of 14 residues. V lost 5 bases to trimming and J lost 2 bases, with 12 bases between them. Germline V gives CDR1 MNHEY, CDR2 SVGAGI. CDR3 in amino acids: CASSQRRPQETQYF. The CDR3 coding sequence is TGTGCCAGCAGTCAACGGAGGCCACAAGAGACCCAGTACTTC.

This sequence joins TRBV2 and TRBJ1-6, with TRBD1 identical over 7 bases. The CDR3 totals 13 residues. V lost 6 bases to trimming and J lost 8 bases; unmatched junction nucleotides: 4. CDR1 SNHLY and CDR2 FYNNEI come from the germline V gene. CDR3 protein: CASRYRGDSPLHF. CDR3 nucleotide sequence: TGTGCCAGCAGATACAGGGGTGATTCACCCCTCCACTTT. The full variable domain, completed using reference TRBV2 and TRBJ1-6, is EPEVTQTPSHQVTQMGQEVILRCVPISNHLYFYWYRQILGQKVEFLVSFYNNEISEKSEIFDDQFSVERPDGSNFTLKIRSTKLEDSAMYFCASRYRGDSPLHFGNGTRLTVT.

CDR3 bases: TGTGCCAGCAGCTTAACGCGTTACGAGCAGTACTTC. This translates into CASSLTRYEQYF. This chain joins TRBV7-2 and TRBJ2-7; D uncertain. This CDR3 spans 12 amino acids. Per germline, CDR1 SGHTA and CDR2 FQGNSA. V gave up 2 bases and J gave up 4 bases, with 6 bases separating them.

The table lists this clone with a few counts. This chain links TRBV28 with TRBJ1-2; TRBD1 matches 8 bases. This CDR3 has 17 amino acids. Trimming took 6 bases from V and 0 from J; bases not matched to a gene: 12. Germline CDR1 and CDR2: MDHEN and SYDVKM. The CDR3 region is CASSNYGQGKANYGYTF. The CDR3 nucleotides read TGTGCCAGCAGCAATTATGGACAGGGAAAAGCTAACTATGGCTACACCTTC.

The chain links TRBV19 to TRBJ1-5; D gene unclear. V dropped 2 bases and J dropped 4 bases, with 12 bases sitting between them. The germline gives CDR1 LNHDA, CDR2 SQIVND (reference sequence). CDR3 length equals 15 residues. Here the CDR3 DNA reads TGTGCCAGTAGTATACCCGGGAGACCTAATCAGCCCCAGCATTTT. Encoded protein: CASSIPGRPNQPQHF.

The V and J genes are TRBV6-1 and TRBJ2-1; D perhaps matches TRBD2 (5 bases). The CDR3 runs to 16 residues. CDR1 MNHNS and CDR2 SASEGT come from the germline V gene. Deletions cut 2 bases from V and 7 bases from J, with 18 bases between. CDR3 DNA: TGTGCCAGCAGTGAATTGGGAGACCGTCGGCAGAATGAGCAGTTCTTC. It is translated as CASSELGDRRQNEQFF.

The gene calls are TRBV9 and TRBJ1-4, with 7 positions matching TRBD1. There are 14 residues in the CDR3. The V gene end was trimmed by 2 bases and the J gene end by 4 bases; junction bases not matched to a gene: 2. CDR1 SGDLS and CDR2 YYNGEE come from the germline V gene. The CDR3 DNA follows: TGTGCCAGCAGCGTCGGGACAGTTAATGAAAAACTGTTTTTT. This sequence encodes CASSVGTVNEKLFF. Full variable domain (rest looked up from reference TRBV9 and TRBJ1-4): DSGVTQTPKHLITATGQRVTLRCSPRSGDLSVYWYQQSLDQGLQFLIQYYNGEERAKGNILERFSAQQFPDLHSELNLSSLELGDSALYFCASSVGTVNEKLFFGSGTQLSVL.

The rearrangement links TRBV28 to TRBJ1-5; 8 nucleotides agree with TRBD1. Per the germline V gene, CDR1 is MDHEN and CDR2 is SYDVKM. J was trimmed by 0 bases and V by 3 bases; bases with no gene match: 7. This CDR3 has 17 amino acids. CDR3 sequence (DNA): TGTGCCAGCAGTTTCGTGGGGACAGGCTATAGCAATCAGCCCCAGCATTTT. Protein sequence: CASSFVGTGYSNQPQHF.

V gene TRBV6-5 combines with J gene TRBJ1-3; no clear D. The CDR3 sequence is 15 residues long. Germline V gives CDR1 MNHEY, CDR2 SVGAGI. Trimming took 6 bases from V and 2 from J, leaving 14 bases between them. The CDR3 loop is CASRVPLRAGNTIYF. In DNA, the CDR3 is TGTGCCAGCAGAGTTCCTCTCCGGGCTGGAAACACCATATATTTT.

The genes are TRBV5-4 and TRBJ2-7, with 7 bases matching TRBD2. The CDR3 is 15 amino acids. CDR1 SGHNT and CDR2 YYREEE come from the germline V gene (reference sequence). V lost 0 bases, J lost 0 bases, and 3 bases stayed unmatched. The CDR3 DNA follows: TGTGCCAGCAGCTTGGATGGCGGGAGCTCCTACGAGCAGTACTTC. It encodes CASSLDGGSSYEQYF.

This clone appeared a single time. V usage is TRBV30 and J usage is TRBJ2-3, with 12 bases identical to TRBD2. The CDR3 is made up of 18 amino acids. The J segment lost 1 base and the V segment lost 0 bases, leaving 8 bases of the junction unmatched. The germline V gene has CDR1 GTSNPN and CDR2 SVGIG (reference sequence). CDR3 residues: CAWSVHGLAGKGTDTQYF. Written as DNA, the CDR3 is TGTGCCTGGAGTGTACACGGACTAGCGGGAAAGGGCACAGATACGCAGTATTTT.

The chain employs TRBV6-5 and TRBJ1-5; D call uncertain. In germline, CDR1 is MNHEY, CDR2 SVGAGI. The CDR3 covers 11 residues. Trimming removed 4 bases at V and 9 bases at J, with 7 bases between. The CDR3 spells CASSFSGPQHF. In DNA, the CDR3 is TGTGCCAGCAGTTTCAGCGGGCCCCAGCATTTT.

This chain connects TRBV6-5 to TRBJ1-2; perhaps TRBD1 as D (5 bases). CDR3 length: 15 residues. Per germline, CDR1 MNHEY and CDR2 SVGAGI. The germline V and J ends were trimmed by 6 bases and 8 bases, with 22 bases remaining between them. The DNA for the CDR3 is TGTGCCAGCAGCCCACGGTCGGACACTGTCCTCGGCTACACCTTC. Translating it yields CASSPRSDTVLGYTF.

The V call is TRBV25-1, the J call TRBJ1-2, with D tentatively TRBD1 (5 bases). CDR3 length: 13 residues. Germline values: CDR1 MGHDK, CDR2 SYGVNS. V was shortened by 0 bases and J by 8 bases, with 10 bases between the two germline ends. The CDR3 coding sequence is TGTGCCAGCAGTGAATACCAGGGAGGCGGCTACACCTTC. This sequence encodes CASSEYQGGGYTF.